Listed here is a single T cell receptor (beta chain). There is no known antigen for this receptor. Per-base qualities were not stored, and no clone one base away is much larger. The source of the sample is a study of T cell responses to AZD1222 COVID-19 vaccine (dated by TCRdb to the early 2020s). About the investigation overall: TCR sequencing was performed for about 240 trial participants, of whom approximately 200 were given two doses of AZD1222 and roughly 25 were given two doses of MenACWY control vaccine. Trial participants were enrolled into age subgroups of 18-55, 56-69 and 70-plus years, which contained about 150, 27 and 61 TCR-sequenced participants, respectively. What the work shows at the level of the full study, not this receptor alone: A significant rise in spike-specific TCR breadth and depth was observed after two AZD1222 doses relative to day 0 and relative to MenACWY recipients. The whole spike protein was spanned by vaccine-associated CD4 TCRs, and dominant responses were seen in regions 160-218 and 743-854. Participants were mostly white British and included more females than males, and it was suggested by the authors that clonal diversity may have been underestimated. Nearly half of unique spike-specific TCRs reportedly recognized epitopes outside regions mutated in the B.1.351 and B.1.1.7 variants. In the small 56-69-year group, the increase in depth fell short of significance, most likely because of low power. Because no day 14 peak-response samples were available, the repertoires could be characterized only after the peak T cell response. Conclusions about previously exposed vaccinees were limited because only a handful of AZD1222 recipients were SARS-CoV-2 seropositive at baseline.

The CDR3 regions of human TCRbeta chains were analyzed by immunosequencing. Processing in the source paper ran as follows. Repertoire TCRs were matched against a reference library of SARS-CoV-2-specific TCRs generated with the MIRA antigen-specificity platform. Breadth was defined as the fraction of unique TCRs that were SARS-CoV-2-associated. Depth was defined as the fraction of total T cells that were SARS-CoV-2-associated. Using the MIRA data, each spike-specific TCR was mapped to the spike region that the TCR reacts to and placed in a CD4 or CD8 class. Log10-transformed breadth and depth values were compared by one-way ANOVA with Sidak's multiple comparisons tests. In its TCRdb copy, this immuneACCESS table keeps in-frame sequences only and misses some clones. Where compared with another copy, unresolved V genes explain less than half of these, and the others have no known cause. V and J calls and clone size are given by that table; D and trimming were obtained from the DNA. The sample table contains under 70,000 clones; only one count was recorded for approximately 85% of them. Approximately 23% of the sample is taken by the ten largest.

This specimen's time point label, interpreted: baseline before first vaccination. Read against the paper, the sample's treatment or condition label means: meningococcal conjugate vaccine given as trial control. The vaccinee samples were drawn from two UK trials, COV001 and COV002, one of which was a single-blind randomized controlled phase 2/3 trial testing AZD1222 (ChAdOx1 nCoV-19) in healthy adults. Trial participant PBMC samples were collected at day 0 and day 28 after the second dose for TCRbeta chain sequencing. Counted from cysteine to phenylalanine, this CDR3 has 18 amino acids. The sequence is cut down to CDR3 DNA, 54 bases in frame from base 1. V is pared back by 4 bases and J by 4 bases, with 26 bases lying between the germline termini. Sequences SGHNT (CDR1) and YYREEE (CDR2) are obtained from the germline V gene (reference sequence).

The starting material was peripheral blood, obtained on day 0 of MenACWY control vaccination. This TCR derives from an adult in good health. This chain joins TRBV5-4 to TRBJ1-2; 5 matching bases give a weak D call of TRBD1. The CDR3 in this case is CASSPLAGLRASTYGYTF. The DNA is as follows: TGTGCCAGCAGCCCGCTGGCGGGACTCAGGGCCTCCACCTATGGCTACACCTTC.